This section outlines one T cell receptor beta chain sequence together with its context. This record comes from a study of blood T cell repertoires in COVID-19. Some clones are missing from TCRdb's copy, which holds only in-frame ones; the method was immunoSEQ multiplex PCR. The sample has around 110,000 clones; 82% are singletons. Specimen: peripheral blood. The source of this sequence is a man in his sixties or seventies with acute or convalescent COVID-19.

As DNA, the CDR3 is TGCAGTGCTAGTGGGCTTTCGGGACAGGGTATCACTAATGAAAAACTGTTTTTT. Amino acid sequence: CSASGLSGQGITNEKLFF. The chain carries TRBV20-1 and TRBJ1-4; 9 bases agree with TRBD1. The CDR3 covers 18 residues. CDR1 is DFQATT, CDR2 SNEGSKA, per germline (reference sequence). J gave up 2 bases and V 3 bases, and 13 bases lay outside the gene matches.